These T cell receptor beta chains were read from a single sample in a study of cytomegalovirus exposure and HLA in healthy donors. This table comes from immunoSEQ multiplex PCR, and its TCRdb copy is limited to in-frame clones, with some not included. The data hold over 150,000 clones, with 80% to 85% observed a single time. What was sequenced was PBMCs. The receptors derive from a woman aged 45 to 65 in good health and CMV-seropositive. CDR3s include the opening cysteine and the closing phenylalanine or tryptophan. A D gene is named only where the DNA matches it firmly. Rows give clone size only sometimes, using once, few, many, or a class for an expanded clone.

D gene	J gene	V gene	CDR3 length	clone size	CDR3 DNA	CDR3 protein
.	TRBJ2-7	TRBV5-5	14	.	TGTGCCAGCAGCCCGAGGCCGGGCTCCTACGAGCAGTACTTC	CASSPRPGSYEQYF
.	TRBJ2-3	TRBV11-2	15	.	TGTGCCAGCAGCTTCGCCGGGACTTCCACAGATACGCAATATTTT	CASSFAGTSTDTQYF
.	TRBJ2-5	TRBV7-9	15	once	TGTGCCAGCAGCTTTGGCGGGACAGTCCAAGAGACCCAGTACTTC	CASSFGGTVQETQYF
TRBD2	TRBJ2-3	TRBV7-2	18	.	TGTGCCAGCAGCTTAAGGGCTAGCGGGGGGGCCGGCGCAGATACGCAGTATTTT	CASSLRASGGAGADTQYF
.	TRBJ2-2	TRBV18	15	.	TGTGCCAGCTCACCACCCTCCAGGGACACCGGGGAGCTGTTTTTT	CASSPPSRDTGELFF
.	TRBJ2-7	TRBV7-6	15	.	TGTGCCAGCAGCTTAGCCCCGCGGGGTCGCGGCGAGCAGTACTTC	CASSLAPRGRGEQYF
.	TRBJ2-5	TRBV7-9	14	.	TGTGCCAGCAGCTTAATTCCCCAGAAGGAGACCCAGTACTTC	CASSLIPQKETQYF
.	TRBJ1-2	TRBV10-3	12	few	TGTGCCATCGGGGAGGACGACTATGGCTACACCTTC	CAIGEDDYGYTF
.	TRBJ1-1	TRBV11-2	13	.	TGTGCCAGCAGCTTGAGGGAATCGGCTGAAGCTTTCTTT	CASSLRESAEAFF
.	TRBJ2-7	TRBV10-1	15	.	TGCGCCAGCAGTGAGGTCGGCGGACAGTCCTACGAGCAGTACTTC	CASSEVGGQSYEQYF
.	TRBJ2-7	TRBV25-1	13	once	TGTGCCAGCAGTATCTCAATCCGGGACGAGCAGTACTTC	CASSISIRDEQYF
.	TRBJ2-1	TRBV30	13	.	TGTGCCTGTGGCGGGACCCCTGGCAATGAGCAGTTCTTC	CACGGTPGNEQFF
.	TRBJ1-1	TRBV6-1	11	.	TGTGCCAGCAGTGTTGCAGCTGAAGCTTTCTTT	CASSVAAEAFF
.	TRBJ1-2	TRBV7-9	12	.	TGTTCCAGCAGCTTAGGGGAGAACGCCTACACCTTC	CSSSLGENAYTF
.	TRBJ1-1	TRBV28	13	.	TGTGCCAGCACAGTCCAGGGTTACACTGAAGCTTTCTTT	CASTVQGYTEAFF
TRBD1	TRBJ1-2	TRBV4-1	16	.	TGCGCCAGCAGCCAAGAGGGGACAGGGGGTAACTATGGCTACACCTTC	CASSQEGTGGNYGYTF
TRBD1	TRBJ2-5	TRBV27	14	once	TGTGCCAGCAGTCCTAGGGGGCTGTGGGAGACCCAGTACTTC	CASSPRGLWETQYF
TRBD1	TRBJ1-2	TRBV7-2	13	few	TGTGCCAGCAGCGCGACAGGGTTCTATGGCTACACCTTC	CASSATGFYGYTF
.	TRBJ2-7	TRBV7-8	16	.	TGTGCCAGCAGCTTAGAAGAGGGCGGGACCTCCTACGAGCAGTACTTC	CASSLEEGGTSYEQYF
TRBD2	TRBJ2-6	TRBV6-1	18	.	TGTGCCAGCAGTGGGGGGAGGGGTATGACCTCTGGGGCCAACGGCCTGACTTTC	CASSGGRGMTSGANGLTF
TRBD1	TRBJ2-5	TRBV5-6	14	.	TGTGCCAGCAGCCCCTCCGGGACAGAAGAGACCCAGTACTTC	CASSPSGTEETQYF
TRBD1	TRBJ1-1	TRBV29-1	12	.	TGCAGCGTGGAGCCGGGGACAGGGAGAGCTTTCTTT	CSVEPGTGRAFF
TRBD1	TRBJ2-1	TRBV6-5	15	once	TGTGCCAGCAGTTACCTCCGACAGGGTGAGGGTGAGCAGTTCTTC	CASSYLRQGEGEQFF
TRBD1	TRBJ1-5	TRBV25-1	16	once	TGTGCCAGCAGTGAATCGGGACAGGGCGCCAATCAGCCCCAGCATTTT	CASSESGQGANQPQHF
.	TRBJ2-4	TRBV7-2	16	.	TGTGCCAGCAGCCCCCGTTATGGGGGCGATCTAAACATTCAGTACTTC	CASSPRYGGDLNIQYF
TRBD1	TRBJ2-5	TRBV5-6	18	once	TGTGCCAGCAGCTTGGGAGGGGGCGGACGCCGCATCCCCAAGACCCAGTACTTC	CASSLGGGGRRIPKTQYF
TRBD1	TRBJ1-2	TRBV5-1	13	.	TGCGCCAGCAGAACCGGGACAGACTATGGCTACACCTTC	CASRTGTDYGYTF
TRBD1	TRBJ2-7	TRBV6-5	15	.	TGTGCCAGCAGTTACTCCTCAGGACAGGGTCACGAGCAGTACTTC	CASSYSSGQGHEQYF
TRBD1	TRBJ2-3	TRBV29-1	13	.	TGCAGCGTAGAGGCGGACAGGGGGGATACGCAGTATTTT	CSVEADRGDTQYF
TRBD1	TRBJ2-2	TRBV2	15	.	TGTGCCAGCAGTGCACGGGACAGGGTCACCGGGGAGCTGTTTTTT	CASSARDRVTGELFF
.	TRBJ2-1	TRBV4-1	15	.	TGCGCCAGCAGCCAAGTTAGGGGGGGGTTGGATGAGCAGTTCTTC	CASSQVRGGLDEQFF
.	TRBJ2-1	TRBV7-9	16	.	TGTGCCAGCAGCTTATCCGACACCCTAATTCACAATGAGCAGTTCTTC	CASSLSDTLIHNEQFF
TRBD1	TRBJ2-1	TRBV28	15	.	TGTGCCAGCAGCCCCGGGACAGGGTCCTACAATGAGCAGTTCTTC	CASSPGTGSYNEQFF
TRBD1	TRBJ2-5	TRBV10-3	12	.	TGTGCCACCGGGACAGGGGGTCAGACCCAGTACTTC	CATGTGGQTQYF
TRBD1	TRBJ2-7	TRBV5-1	14	.	TGCGCCAGCAGCCCCGGGACAGGACCCTCCGAGCAGTACTTC	CASSPGTGPSEQYF
TRBD2	TRBJ2-3	TRBV27	14	.	TGTGCCAGCAGTTTAACTAGCGGGAGTGATACGCAGTATTTT	CASSLTSGSDTQYF
.	TRBJ2-3	TRBV9	14	once	TGTGCCAGCAGCGTAGTCCCGGGAACGGATACGCAGTATTTT	CASSVVPGTDTQYF
TRBD2	TRBJ2-5	TRBV6-5	15	once	TGTGCCAGCAGGACCTCCGGGACTAGCGAGTTCCCCCAGTACTTC	CASRTSGTSEFPQYF
.	TRBJ2-4	TRBV4-1	16	.	TGCGCCAGCAGCCAGCCGGACACCGTAGCCAAAAACATTCAGTACTTC	CASSQPDTVAKNIQYF
TRBD1	TRBJ1-5	TRBV6-6	13	.	TGTGCCAGCAGCACAGGGGGCAATCAGCCCCAGCATTTT	CASSTGGNQPQHF
TRBD1	TRBJ1-2	TRBV19	17	.	TGTGCCAGTAGTACACAAAGGACAGGGAGACTGAACTATGGCTACACCTTC	CASSTQRTGRLNYGYTF
.	TRBJ2-7	TRBV7-9	15	.	TGTGCCAGCAGCTTAGGTACAGGCGGACCATACGTGCAGTACTTC	CASSLGTGGPYVQYF
.	TRBJ1-1	TRBV9	13	.	TGTGCCAGCACCTCACAGGGAACCACTGAAGCTTTCTTT	CASTSQGTTEAFF
TRBD1	TRBJ2-3	TRBV28	17	.	TGTGCCAGCAGCGCCGGGACAGGGGGCGCCGGCACAGATACGCAGTATTTT	CASSAGTGGAGTDTQYF
.	TRBJ2-5	TRBV19	13	once	TGTGCCAGTAGCGGGAGTAGTAGAGAGACCCAGTACTTC	CASSGSSRETQYF
.	TRBJ1-4	TRBV21-1	16	.	TGTGCCAGCAGCAACGGACAGGGGGTAACTAATGAAAAACTGTTTTTT	CASSNGQGVTNEKLFF
.	TRBJ2-5	TRBV10-1	13	.	TGCGCCAGCAGTCCAGGGGGGTCAGAGACCCAGTACTTC	CASSPGGSETQYF
.	TRBJ1-1	TRBV9	14	.	TGTGCCAGCAGCCAAACAGGGTACGGCACTGAAGCTTTCTTT	CASSQTGYGTEAFF
.	TRBJ2-3	TRBV19	15	.	TGTGCCAGTAGCCTCCAGACAGACACCACAGATACGCAGTATTTT	CASSLQTDTTDTQYF
.	TRBJ1-6	TRBV2	16	.	TGTGCCAGCAGGGCTCAGGGTGGCTCCTATAATTCACCCCTCCACTTT	CASRAQGGSYNSPLHF
TRBD1	TRBJ1-1	TRBV4-2	19	.	TGTGCCAGCAGCCAAGACCAAGGGTGGGACAGGGGGCAGAGAACTGAAGCTTTCTTT	CASSQDQGWDRGQRTEAFF
TRBD1	TRBJ2-3	TRBV10-3	13	.	TGTGCCACAAGGGGGCGCGAGAGTGATACGCAGTATTTT	CATRGRESDTQYF
.	TRBJ2-1	TRBV30	13	.	TGTGCCTGGAGTGTCCGGGGAGACAATGAGCAGTTCTTC	CAWSVRGDNEQFF
TRBD1	TRBJ2-2	TRBV12-5	15	.	TGTGCTAGTGGCCGGGACAGGGGCGGGACCGGGGAGCTGTTTTTT	CASGRDRGGTGELFF
.	TRBJ1-1	TRBV20-1	11	.	TGCAGTGCCAGTGATCGGTCTAGAGCTTTCTTT	CSASDRSRAFF
TRBD1	TRBJ2-3	TRBV19	15	.	TGTGCCAGTAGATCGACAGGGGTAAGGACAGATACGCAGTATTTT	CASRSTGVRTDTQYF
TRBD2	TRBJ2-7	TRBV5-8	17	.	TGTGCCAGCAGCTTGGAATCGGGAGGGCCCCTCTCCTACGAGCAGTACTTC	CASSLESGGPLSYEQYF
.	TRBJ2-7	TRBV15	13	few	TGTGCCACCAGCAGATCGGGTCCCTACGAGCAGTACTTC	CATSRSGPYEQYF